This T cell receptor beta chain comes out of a study of shared clonotypes between healthy human individuals (TCRdb year 2020). About the study as a whole: The cohort included a few men and two women between 18 and 49 years of age. For each donor, three plates each were used for CD4 naive and CD4 memory, two plates were used for CD8 naive, and one plate was used for CD8 memory. To estimate repertoire size and how much clonotypes are shared between individuals, the study performed deep sequencing of blood TCR repertoires from roughly five healthy adults. To increase sequencing depth and limit assay-specific biases, different laboratories used diverse techniques to prepare libraries and sequence TCR repertoires. Each donor's leukapheresis produced roughly between about 0.8 and 10 billion PBMCs. Broader findings and caveats from the paper: Sampling was restricted to blood, and TCR repertoires in tissue are likely to differ from TCR repertoires in blood. When several donors were compared, the shared fraction of clonotypes was roughly 4.8% for naive CD4, over 3% for naive CD8, 2.3% for memory CD4, and under 0.5% for memory CD8. Estimated clonotype richness was generally larger for naive than for memory subsets. Clonotypes shared by all four sorted-subset donors showed higher generation probabilities than non-shared clonotypes. Incomplete sequencing was indicated by rarefaction of sorted-subset datasets, despite the large sequencing depth. Pairwise subsampling led to the expectation that sequencing depth would affect the degree of clonotype sharing among donors. Because the study included only a small number of donors, the genetic and exposure-history diversity represented was limited.

Healthy HIV-negative adults with no recently reported acute infections or vaccinations were included as donors. Only Caucasian adults living in Nashville, Tennessee, USA were represented among the donors. Magnetic negative selection was used to enrich CD4+ T cells, after which naive cells were positively selected on CD45RA and the negative fraction became the memory subset. Blood was collected by leukapheresis, and PBMCs were isolated by Ficoll-Histopaque density gradient centrifugation and then cryopreserved in liquid nitrogen vapor phase. Purity and quantity of every magnetically sorted T cell population were checked by analytical flow cytometry. From each sorted fraction, genomic DNA was isolated and quantified by UV absorbance on a Nanodrop 2000c. To note about this clone: The antigen this receptor binds is unknown. No qualities accompany the bases; no much larger clone lies one base away.

Using the deep immunoSEQ assay, TCR CDR3 regions were amplified from genomic DNA by multiplex PCR. Extracted genomic DNA from each cell subset was spread evenly across all wells of several immunoSEQ 96-well plates, with each plate serving as a replicate. For sorted subsets, each replicate PCR was loaded with about 0.2 ug genomic DNA, equivalent to 32,000 or so T cell genomes. Purified libraries were quantified with a Qubit 3.0 fluorometer, sized on a Bioanalyzer 2100, and re-quantified with the KAPA Library Quantification kit. Each immunoSEQ 96-well plate was sequenced on its own single-read 150-cycle Illumina NextSeq 550 flow cell. The published analysis was carried out like this. Because only junctional sequences without quality scores were contained in the immunoSEQ output, filtering matching that applied to full-length reads could not be performed. Sequences were annotated with PyIR, a Python wrapper for IgBLAST v1.9, and V/J genes and CDR3 were assigned using IMGT germline references. Reads were removed for weak V/J assignments (E-value above 1e-6), missing CDR3, stop codons, out-of-frame junctions, or ambiguous translated residues. A V3J clonotype was defined by an identical inferred V gene, J gene, and CDR3 amino acid sequence. Percentage overlap between repertoires was computed as shared unique clonotypes divided by the size of the smaller repertoire. RTK rarefaction, the Chao1 estimator, and Recon v2.1 estimates of unobserved clonotypes were used to assess repertoire richness. Generation probabilities for all TCRbeta clonotypes obtained by the gDNA method from several donors were computed using OLGA. TCRdb stores this immuneACCESS table with in-frame sequences only. Part of the clones is absent; in the studies checked, under half of the shortfall reflects unresolved V genes, and no reason is known for the rest. The DNA was the basis for D and trimming; V, J and clone size are from that table. In all, the sample holds around 2.5 million clones, and 93% of those were seen once. About 0.38% of the sample is held by the ten biggest clonotypes.

The germline V gene provides CDR1 SQVTM and CDR2 ANQGSEA. From the cysteine through the phenylalanine, the CDR3 covers 11 amino acids. The read is trimmed to its CDR3 DNA, 33 bases read in frame from base 1. V and J are truncated by 7 bases and 8 bases respectively, leaving an intervening sequence of 12 bases. What was sequenced was naive CD4+ T cells from PBMCs. The sample's cell subset or site label is to be understood as: CD45RA+ positively selected. This receptor chain uses TRBV29-1 and TRBJ2-1, with TRBD2 tentatively as D gene (6 bases match). The source is a man in his late teens or twenties in good health. Some clones in this sample may be carry-over from other donors' samples. In nucleotides, the sequence is TGCAGCGGGGGGGATGGATATGAGCAGTTCTTC. Protein translation: CSGGDGYEQFF.